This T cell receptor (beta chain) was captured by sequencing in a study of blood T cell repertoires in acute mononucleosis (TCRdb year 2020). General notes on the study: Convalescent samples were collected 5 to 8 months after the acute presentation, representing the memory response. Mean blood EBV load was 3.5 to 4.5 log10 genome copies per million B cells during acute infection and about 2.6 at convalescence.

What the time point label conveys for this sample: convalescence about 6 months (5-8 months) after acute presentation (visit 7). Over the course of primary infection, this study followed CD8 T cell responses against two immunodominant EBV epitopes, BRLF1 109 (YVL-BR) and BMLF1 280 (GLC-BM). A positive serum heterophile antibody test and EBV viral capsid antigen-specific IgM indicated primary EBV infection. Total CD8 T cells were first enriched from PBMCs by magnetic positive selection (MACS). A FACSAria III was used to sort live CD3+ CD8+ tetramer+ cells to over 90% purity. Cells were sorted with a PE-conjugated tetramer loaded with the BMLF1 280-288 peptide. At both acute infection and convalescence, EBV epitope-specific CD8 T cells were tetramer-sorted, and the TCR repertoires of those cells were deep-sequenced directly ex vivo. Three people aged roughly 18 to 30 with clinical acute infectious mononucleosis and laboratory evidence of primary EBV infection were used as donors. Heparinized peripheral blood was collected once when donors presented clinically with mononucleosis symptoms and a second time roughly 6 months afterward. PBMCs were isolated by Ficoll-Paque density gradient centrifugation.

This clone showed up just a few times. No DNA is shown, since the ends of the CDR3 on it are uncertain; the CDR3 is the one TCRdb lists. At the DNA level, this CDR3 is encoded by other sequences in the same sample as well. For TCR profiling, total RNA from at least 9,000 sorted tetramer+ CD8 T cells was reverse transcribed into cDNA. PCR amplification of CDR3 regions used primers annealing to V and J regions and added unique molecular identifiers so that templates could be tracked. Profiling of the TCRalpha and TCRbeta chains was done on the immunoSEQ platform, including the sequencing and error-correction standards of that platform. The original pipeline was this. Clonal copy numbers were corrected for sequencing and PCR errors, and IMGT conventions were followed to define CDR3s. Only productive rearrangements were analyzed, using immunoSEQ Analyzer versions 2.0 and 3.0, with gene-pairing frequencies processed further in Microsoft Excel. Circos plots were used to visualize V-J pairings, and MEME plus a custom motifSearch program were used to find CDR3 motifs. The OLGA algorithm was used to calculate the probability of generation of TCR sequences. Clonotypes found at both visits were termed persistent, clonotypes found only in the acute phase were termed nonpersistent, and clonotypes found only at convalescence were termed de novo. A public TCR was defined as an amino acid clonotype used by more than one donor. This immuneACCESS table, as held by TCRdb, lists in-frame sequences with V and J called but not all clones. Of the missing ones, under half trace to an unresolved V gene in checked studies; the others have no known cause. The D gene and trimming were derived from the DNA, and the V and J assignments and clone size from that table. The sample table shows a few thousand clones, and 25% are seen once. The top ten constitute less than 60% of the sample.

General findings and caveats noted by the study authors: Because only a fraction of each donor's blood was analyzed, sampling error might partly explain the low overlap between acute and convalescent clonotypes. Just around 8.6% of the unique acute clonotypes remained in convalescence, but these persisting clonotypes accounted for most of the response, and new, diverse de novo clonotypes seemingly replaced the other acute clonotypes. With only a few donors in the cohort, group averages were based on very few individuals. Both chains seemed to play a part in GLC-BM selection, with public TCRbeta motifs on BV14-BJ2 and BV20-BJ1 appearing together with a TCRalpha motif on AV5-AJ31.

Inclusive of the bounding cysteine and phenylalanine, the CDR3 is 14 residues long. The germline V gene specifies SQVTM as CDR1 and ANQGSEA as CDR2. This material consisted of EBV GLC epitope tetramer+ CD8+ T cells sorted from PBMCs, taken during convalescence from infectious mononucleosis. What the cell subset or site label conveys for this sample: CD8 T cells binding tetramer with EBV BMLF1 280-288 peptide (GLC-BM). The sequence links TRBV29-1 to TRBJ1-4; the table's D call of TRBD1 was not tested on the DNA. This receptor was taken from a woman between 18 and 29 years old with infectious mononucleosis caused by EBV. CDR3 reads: CSVGTGGTMKNCFF.